The TCR beta chain described here comes from a study of neoadjuvant anti-PD-1 for oral cavity cancer. Study at large: Patients without progression got a fourth dose around day 43.

Assay used: immunoSEQ multiplex PCR; TCRdb lists only in-frame clones, some missing. This sample has more than 13,000 clones, with 65% to 85% found just once. Time point: after neoadjuvant nivolumab, at surgical resection. Patients had newly diagnosed, untreated stage II-IVA oral cavity squamous cell carcinoma. Blood cells were analyzed directly, without culture or expansion. A note on this clone: Its specificity is unknown.

Study-level findings and limits: TCR analyses covered only three patients per response group.

The CDR3 covers 16 residues. Germline V gene data show CDR1 as SGHRS and CDR2 as YFSETQ. With 4 bases removed from V and 0 bases from J, the gap between germline ends came to 15 bases. This chain uses TRBV5-1 with TRBJ2-3; a possible D gene is TRBD2 (5 bases). The sample was PBMCs, taken after nivolumab (anti-PD-1) treatment. This TCR came from a person between 40 and 85 years old with oral cavity squamous cell carcinoma. The DNA for the CDR3 is TGCGCCAGCAGCCCGTCGGGGTCCTCTAGCACAGATACGCAGTATTTT. Translated: CASSPSGSSSTDTQYF.